The 18 T cell receptor beta chains given below trace back to one sample, sequenced in a study of regulatory T cells in long-lasting Graves disease. Investigators prepared the TCR beta libraries by applying iRepertoire HTBI primers and Arm-PCR of CDR3 regions. TCRdb reprocessed the multiplex PCR reads with MiXCR, giving one entry per CDR3 protein. This repertoire shows roughly 430,000 distinct CDR3 sequences, around 23% found once; its top ten account for approximately 14%. Time point specified: persistent/refractory GD, antithyroid drugs over 5 years with positive TRAb. Making the TCR library involved RNA that had been extracted from PBMCs. Material: peripheral blood mononuclear cells (PBMCs), obtained when the disease was refractory, from a patient treated with antithyroid drugs. Every receptor here comes from a female donor with Graves disease.

The V call is TRBV5-1, the J call TRBJ2-3; D gene unclear. Trimming took 2 bases from V and 6 from J, leaving 13 bases between them. CDR1 is SGHRS and CDR2 is YFSETQ in the germline V gene. This CDR3 is 14 amino acids long. The CDR3 DNA reads as TGCGCCAGCAGCTTCGAACCTCCCAGGGATACGCAGTATTTT. Translated, it gives CASSFEPPRDTQYF.

This clonotype was seen only a few times. The genes are TRBV6-1 and TRBJ1-2; D gene ambiguous. The CDR3 has 14 amino acids. V was clipped by 6 bases and J by 7 bases, with 18 bases between them. Germline lookup yields CDR1 MNHNS and CDR2 SASEGT. The CDR3: CASRTSRAPGGYTF. The CDR3 nucleotides are TGTGCCAGCAGAACCTCACGGGCGCCCGGTGGCTACACCTTC.

This clonotype has at least ten counts. The chain has TRBV11-1 and TRBJ1-2; D remains ambiguous. CDR3 length: 13 residues. Germline-derived CDR1 and CDR2 are SGHAT and FQDESV (reference sequence). Trimming took 2 bases from V and 2 from J, leaving 6 bases between them. CDR3 sequence (DNA): TGTGCCAGCAGCTTAATCCGGAACTATGGCTACACCTTC. It yields the protein CASSLIRNYGYTF. The full variable domain, rest sourced from reference TRBV11-1 and TRBJ1-2, is EAEVAQSPRYKITEKSQAVAFWCDPISGHATLYWYRQILGQGPELLVQFQDESVVDDSQLPKDRFSAERLKGVDSTLKIQPAELGDSAMYLCASSLIRNYGYTFGSGTRLTVV.

This chain uses TRBV12-5 with TRBJ2-2; 7 positions match TRBD1. Germline CDR1 and CDR2: LGHNT and FRNRAP. This CDR3 has 17 residues. J lost 2 bases, V lost 5 bases, and 11 bases had no gene match. The chain's CDR3 is CASGLMDGQANTGELFF. In DNA form, the CDR3 reads TGTGCTAGTGGTCTTATGGATGGACAGGCTAACACCGGGGAGCTGTTTTTT.

J is TRBJ2-1 and V is TRBV28, with 7 bases matching TRBD1. This CDR3 is built from 16 residues. J gave up 6 bases and V 5 bases, and 13 bases lay outside the gene matches. Germline lookup yields CDR1 MDHEN and CDR2 SYDVKM. CDR3 loop: CASSLITGVSSNEQFF. CDR3 bases: TGTGCCAGCAGTCTCATTACAGGGGTTTCTTCCAATGAGCAGTTCTTC.

This clonotype was seen ten or more times. This chain links TRBV24-1 with TRBJ2-5; TRBD2 matches 10 bases. The germline V gene has CDR1 KGHDR and CDR2 SFDVKD. The CDR3 spans 15 residues. V shed 4 bases, J shed 5 bases, and the junction held 6 bases outside the gene matches. The CDR3 coding sequence is TGTGCCACCAGTGACGCCAGACTAGCGGGTGAGACCCAGTACTTC. This sequence encodes CATSDARLAGETQYF.

The V call is TRBV2, the J call TRBJ2-1; D uncertain. Trimming cost V 2 bases and J 3 bases, with 14 bases left between them. Germline V gene data show CDR1 as SNHLY and CDR2 as FYNNEI. The CDR3 is 16 amino acids. The CDR3 coding sequence is TGTGCCAGCAGTGAAAGCCAGGCGACATTCTACAATGAGCAGTTCTTC. Amino acid sequence: CASSESQATFYNEQFF.

This clonotype was counted between two and nine times. This CDR3 reads CASSYRSRVFTEAFF. In DNA form, the CDR3 reads TGTGCCAGCAGCTACCGTTCCAGGGTTTTCACTGAAGCTTTCTTT. The V call is TRBV5-6, the J call TRBJ1-1, with D perhaps matching TRBD1 (5 bases). Germline CDR1 and CDR2: SGHDT and YYEEEE. Trimming removed 3 bases at V and 4 bases at J, with 16 bases between. This CDR3 has 15 residues.

The chain has TRBV19 and TRBJ1-5; D is perhaps TRBD1 (6 bases). The CDR3 is 14 amino acids. Germline-derived CDR1 and CDR2 are LNHDA and SQIVND (reference sequence). V was shortened by 6 bases and J by 6 bases, with 15 bases between the two germline ends. The CDR3 region is CASSSQGPAQPQHF. The CDR3 nucleotides read TGTGCCAGTAGCTCACAGGGACCAGCTCAGCCCCAGCATTTT.

Ten or more counts support this clonotype. The chain combines TRBV28 with TRBJ2-7; 8 bases fit TRBD1. The CDR3 has 15 amino acids. Losses at the gene ends were 6 bases for V and 4 bases for J; bases not matched to a gene: 11. CDR1 and CDR2 (germline): MDHEN, SYDVKM. The CDR3 nucleotides are TGTGCCAGCAGAAAACCAGGGGGCGCTGGTTACGAGCAGTACTTC. Translated: CASRKPGGAGYEQYF.

The V call is TRBV19, the J call TRBJ1-1, with 9 bases aligning to TRBD1. This CDR3 has 14 residues. J gave up 4 bases and V 6 bases, and 6 bases lay outside the gene matches. The germline V gene has CDR1 LNHDA and CDR2 SQIVND (reference sequence). The CDR3 sequence is CASRGQGFGTEAFF. The CDR3, as DNA: TGTGCCAGTAGGGGACAGGGTTTTGGCACTGAAGCTTTCTTT.

Many counts were recorded for this clonotype. This chain links TRBV13 with TRBJ2-5; D perhaps matches TRBD2 (6 bases). Trimming removed 5 bases from V and 0 bases from J, with 10 bases in between. The CDR3 has 14 residues. Looked up from germline, CDR1 is PRHDT and CDR2 is FYEKMQ (reference sequence). CDR3 DNA sequence: TGTGCCAGCAGCGGGACTCTGTACCAAGAGACCCAGTACTTC. It translates to CASSGTLYQETQYF.

This clonotype was observed many times. The chain links TRBV7-6 to TRBJ2-5; 8 nucleotides align to TRBD2. The junction had 5 bases not matched to a gene; V was cut back by 4 bases and J by 4 bases. This CDR3 comprises 14 residues. The germline gives CDR1 SGHVS, CDR2 FNYEAQ. CDR3 residues: CASSSPGGLETQYF. CDR3 DNA sequence: TGTGCCAGCAGCTCGCCGGGAGGGCTAGAGACCCAGTACTTC.

The J gene is TRBJ2-1, the V gene TRBV28, with a possible D match to TRBD1 (6 bases). This CDR3 is built from 15 residues. Trimming removed 0 bases from V and 0 bases from J, with 6 bases in between. CDR1 and CDR2 (germline): MDHEN, SYDVKM. CDR3 coding DNA: TGTGCCAGCAGTTTATGGGACAGCTCCTACAATGAGCAGTTCTTC. Translating gives CASSLWDSSYNEQFF. Full variable domain (remainder filled in from reference TRBV28 and TRBJ2-1): DVKVTQSSRYLVKRTGEKVFLECVQDMDHENMFWYRQDPGLGLRLIYFSYDVKMKEKGDIPEGYSVSREKKERFSLILESASTNQTSMYLCASSLWDSSYNEQFFGPGTRLTVL.

The V gene is TRBV29-1, the J gene TRBJ1-2, with D hard to call. V was trimmed by 1 base and J by 4 bases, leaving 7 bases between them. The CDR3 spans 12 residues. The germline V gene encodes CDR1 SQVTM and CDR2 ANQGSEA. CDR3 in DNA: TGCAGCGTTGAAGGGTCCAGCTATGGCTACACCTTC. It is translated as CSVEGSSYGYTF.

This clonotype was seen repeatedly, ten times or more. The chain couples TRBV2 to TRBJ1-1, with TRBD1 as a possible D gene (5 bases). The CDR3 is 13 amino acids. The germline V gene encodes CDR1 SNHLY and CDR2 FYNNEI. V was trimmed by 6 bases and J by 2 bases, leaving 10 bases between them. Here the CDR3 reads CASRSDTNTEAFF. Written as DNA, the CDR3 is TGTGCCAGCAGGTCGGACACAAACACTGAAGCTTTCTTT.

This clonotype was seen at least ten times. The chain employs TRBV15 and TRBJ1-1; unclear D gene. From germline, CDR1 is LNHNV and CDR2 YYDKDF (reference sequence). The V end lost 0 bases, the J end lost 0 bases, and 5 bases lay between the germline ends. The CDR3 covers 14 residues. The CDR3 nucleotides are TGTGCCACCAGCAGAGATACGGTGAACACTGAAGCTTTCTTT. It codes for CATSRDTVNTEAFF.

Many counts were recorded for this clonotype. V is TRBV28 and J is TRBJ1-5; 7 bases are a match to TRBD1. J gave up 0 bases and V 4 bases, and 12 bases lay outside the gene matches. CDR1 is MDHEN, CDR2 SYDVKM, per germline. This CDR3 contains 18 residues. CDR3 sequence: CASSSGTVFSYSNQPQHF. DNA for the CDR3: TGTGCCAGCAGTTCCGGGACAGTTTTCTCTTATAGCAATCAGCCCCAGCATTTT.